This TCR beta chain was obtained from a study of T cell clonality in common variable immunodeficiency. The study, taken as a whole, reports: Shared TCRbeta clones were fewer between CVID subjects than controls. Reportedly, TCR beta sequences from common variable immunodeficiency showed fewer deletions and N-nucleotide insertions.

This clone was observed a handful of times. Its antigen remains unidentified. Data came from immunoSEQ multiplex PCR; TCRdb stores just in-frame clones and leaves some out. This sample carries about 28,000 clones and no singletons, and just over 3% goes to the top ten. Patients had low serum IgG, IgA and/or IgM and specific antibody deficiency. The sample comprised peripheral blood mononuclear cells. This clonotype was obtained from a human donor with common variable immunodeficiency.

The part of the CDR3 DNA that was read is TGTGCCAGCAGTTACTCATCTCCAAACATT. Translating it yields CASSYSSPNI. The whole CDR3 protein is CASSYSSPNIQYF. The chain is built from TRBV6-2 or TRBV6-3 and TRBJ2-4; D uncertain. The read ends 3 residues before the CDR3 terminus; that terminus is restored from the germline J gene. V was pared by 0 bases and J by 6 bases, with 6 bases between. The CDR3 is made up of 13 amino acids. CDR1 is MNHEY, CDR2 SVGEGT, per germline.